This T cell receptor beta chain was obtained from a study of blood T cell repertoires in COVID-19. The overall study: Sites in the United States, Italy and Spain provided acute and convalescent COVID-19 samples. T cells, B-cell-depleted T cells, or PBMCs provided the cDNA or gDNA that served as material.

Study processing details: Reference gene primer amplification in the assay estimated nucleated cell counts. Assay used: immunoSEQ multiplex PCR; TCRdb lists only in-frame clones, some missing. That table supplies the V and J calls and clone size; D and trimming were determined from the DNA. Among 270,000 or so clones listed, 89% were seen once. Trimming removed 5 bases from V and 2 bases from J; junction bases left unmatched: 11. The CDR3 loop spans 16 amino acids. Germline loops: CDR1 LNHDA, CDR2 SQIVND (reference sequence). This TCR was sampled from a woman aged 40 to 50 who had recovered from COVID-19. The sequencing sample was made of peripheral blood. The gene calls are TRBV19 and TRBJ2-7; 8 bases are shared with TRBD1. The CDR3 bases are TGTGCCAGTAGTTCGGCAGGGGGCAATTCGGCCTACGAGCAGTACTTC. Its translation is CASSSAGGNSAYEQYF. The whole variable domain, remainder taken from reference TRBV19 and TRBJ2-7, is DGGITQSPKYLFRKEGQNVTLSCEQNLNHDAMYWYRQDPGQGLRLIYYSQIVNDFQKGDIAEGYSVSREKKESFPLTVTSAQKNPTAFYLCASSSAGGNSAYEQYFGPGTRLTVT.